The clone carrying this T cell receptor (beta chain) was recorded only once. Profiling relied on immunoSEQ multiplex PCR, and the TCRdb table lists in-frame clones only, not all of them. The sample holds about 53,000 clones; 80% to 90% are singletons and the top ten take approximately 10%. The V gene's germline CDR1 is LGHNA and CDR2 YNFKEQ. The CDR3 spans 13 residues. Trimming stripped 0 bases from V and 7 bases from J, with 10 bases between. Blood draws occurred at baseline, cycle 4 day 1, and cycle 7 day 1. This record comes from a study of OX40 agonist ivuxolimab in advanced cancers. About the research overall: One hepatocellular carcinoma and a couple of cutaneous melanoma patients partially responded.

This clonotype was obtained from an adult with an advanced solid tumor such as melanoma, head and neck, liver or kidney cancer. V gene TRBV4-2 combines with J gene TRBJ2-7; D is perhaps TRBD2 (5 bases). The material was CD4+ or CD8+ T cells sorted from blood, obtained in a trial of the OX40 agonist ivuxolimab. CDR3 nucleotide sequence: TGTGCCAGCAGCCAAGAGCCGACGGGGGAGCAGTACTTC. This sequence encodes CASSQEPTGEQYF.